The present entry profiles one TCR beta chain with its context. The antigen is unknown. With 60 Vbeta and 13 Jbeta primers, the PCR was carried out. Profiling relied on immunoSEQ multiplex PCR, and the TCRdb table lists in-frame clones only, not all of them. The sample consists of about 180,000 clones, 84% of them appearing once. This entry is derived from a study of cytomegalovirus exposure and HLA in healthy donors. Notes on the study in general: When a later analysis was performed, an Asian-associated ancestry cluster reportedly had fewer N-insertions than the roughly 670-donor mean.

Germline V gives CDR1 MNHNS, CDR2 SASEGT. The J segment lost 4 bases and the V segment lost 8 bases, leaving 8 bases of the junction unmatched. CDR3 size: 15 residues. The sequencing input was PBMCs. The receptor comes from a girl aged 2 to 9 in good health and CMV-seropositive. The chain employs TRBV6-1 and TRBJ2-1, with TRBD1 matching 10 bases. CDR3 region: CASGVGTGAYNEQFF. CDR3 DNA: TGTGCCAGCGGTGTAGGGACAGGGGCATACAATGAGCAGTTCTTC.